This T cell receptor beta chain was sequenced in a study of shared clonotypes between healthy human individuals. Remarks on this clone: Its antigen is as yet unknown.

Naive CD8 isolation took CD45RO-negative cells positively selected for CCR7 and excluded terminally differentiated effector memory CD45RA+ cells. Study-level findings and limits: There were few donors, and this limited the genetic and exposure-history diversity represented. Shared clonotypes across all four donors exceeded non-shared ones in generation probability. Richness estimates generally favored naive over memory subsets.

The germline V gene encodes CDR1 SGHDN and CDR2 FVKESK. The V end lost 5 bases, the J end lost 3 bases, and 14 bases lay between the germline ends. The CDR3 extends over 14 amino acids. TCRdb's table, derived via immunoSEQ multiplex PCR, lists solely in-frame clones and lacks some. The table records some 2 million clones, approximately 94% of them present only once. This TCR was recovered from a man in his late teens or twenties in good health. V is TRBV14 and J is TRBJ2-7; either TRBD1 or TRBD2 may fit D (5 bases each). The sample comprised naive CD8+ T cells sorted from blood. The DNA for the CDR3 is TGTGCCAGCAGCTTCCGGGACCGAGACTACGAGCAGTACTTC. Its protein is CASSFRDRDYEQYF.